The 28 T cell receptor beta chains presented below share a single source sample, sequenced in a study of human CD8 memory T cell subsets. UMI-labeled 5' RACE yielded the TCR beta libraries. From its re-call of the 5' RACE reads, TCRdb lists each CDR3 protein once, without DNA. Its clone listing holds approximately 11,000 distinct CDR3 sequences. Input material: CD8+ T cells from PBMCs. The receptor source for this set is a human donor in good health.

The V gene is TRBV4-3, the J gene TRBJ2-1; no DNA is available, so the TRBD2 call from TCRdb remains unchecked. The germline V gene has CDR1 LGHNA and CDR2 YSLEER. The CDR3 totals 15 residues. CDR3 sequence: CASSQDRASFVEQFF.

This clonotype shows up as medium-sized by frequency. CDR3 residues: CASSVIGTTYNSPLHF. The V gene is TRBV28, the J gene TRBJ1-6; absent DNA, TCRdb's TRBD1 call cannot be checked. This CDR3 has 16 residues. Germline V gene data show CDR1 as MDHEN and CDR2 as SYDVKM.

The gene calls are TRBV20-1 and TRBJ2-7; checking the TCRdb D call of TRBD2 is not possible without DNA. Looked up from germline, CDR1 is DFQATT and CDR2 is SNEGSKA (reference sequence). The CDR3 extends over 14 amino acids. CDR3 region: CSAGTSGRSYEQYF.

This clonotype ranks as medium-sized (0.01 to 0.1%) in terms of frequency. This chain uses TRBV19 with TRBJ2-1; TCRdb lists TRBD1, though no DNA is available to test this call. The CDR3 is 13 residues long. Germline values: CDR1 LNHDA, CDR2 SQIVND (reference sequence). Here the CDR3 reads CASSIDGTNEQFF. Using reference TRBV19 and TRBJ2-1 for the parts outside the CDR3, the full variable domain is DGGITQSPKYLFRKEGQNVTLSCEQNLNHDAMYWYRQDPGQGLRLIYYSQIVNDFQKGDIAEGYSVSREKKESFPLTVTSAQKNPTAFYLCASSIDGTNEQFFGPGTRLTVL.

The gene calls are TRBV29-1 and TRBJ2-7; TCRdb designates TRBD2, a call that cannot be tested without DNA. Germline V gene sequence: CDR1 SQVTM, CDR2 ANQGSEA. The CDR3 sequence is 15 residues long. The CDR3 here is CSVESSEGLSYEQYF.

The J gene is TRBJ2-5, the V gene TRBV15; TCRdb selects TRBD1, and the lack of DNA leaves this call unchecked. This CDR3 is 14 amino acids long. Germline V CDR1 and CDR2: LNHNV, YYDKDF (reference sequence). CDR3 amino acids: CATSRDQGGETQYF. Complete variable domain (other parts from reference TRBV15 and TRBJ2-5): DAMVIQNPRYQVTQFGKPVTLSCSQTLNHNVMYWYQQKSSQAPKLLFHYYDKDFNNEADTPDNFQSRRPNTSFCFLDIRSPGLGDTAMYLCATSRDQGGETQYFGPGTRLLVL.

The chain uses TRBV11-3 and TRBJ2-1; no DNA is available, so the TRBD2 call from TCRdb remains unchecked. CDR1 and CDR2 (germline): SGHNT, YENEEA. CDR3 length equals 15 residues. CDR3 residues: CASSSSSGAYNEQFF.

This chain connects TRBV5-1 to TRBJ2-7; absent DNA, TCRdb's TRBD1 call cannot be checked. The germline gives CDR1 SGHRS, CDR2 YFSETQ. The CDR3 runs 15 residues. The CDR3 spells CASRLTAHGTYEQYF. The variable domain in full, completed from reference TRBV5-1 and TRBJ2-7, reads KAGVTQTPRYLIKTRGQQVTLSCSPISGHRSVSWYQQTPGQGLQFLFEYFSETQRNKGNFPGRFSGRQFSNSRSEMNVSTLELGDSALYLCASRLTAHGTYEQYFGPGTRLTVT.

The chain couples TRBV7-9 to TRBJ2-7. From germline, CDR1 is SEHNR and CDR2 FQNEAQ (reference sequence). CDR3 length: 12 residues. This CDR3 reads CASSPTPHEQYF.

Frequency places this clonotype as medium-sized. This sequence joins TRBV29-1 and TRBJ2-2. The CDR3 spans 12 residues. Germline V gives CDR1 SQVTM, CDR2 ANQGSEA. The CDR3 region is CSVAGATGELFF.

The chain is built from TRBV12-3 or TRBV12-4 and TRBJ1-1; the TCRdb D gene call, TRBD1, has no DNA to confirm it. There are 14 residues in the CDR3. CDR3 loop: CASNLGQGATEAFF.

The J gene is TRBJ2-2, the V gene TRBV7-3. The CDR3 consists of 12 residues. From germline, CDR1 is SGHTA and CDR2 FQGTGA. This CDR3 is CASSLPPGELFF.

The J gene is TRBJ1-1, the V gene TRBV28; without DNA, the TCRdb call of TRBD1 cannot be checked. Germline lookup yields CDR1 MDHEN and CDR2 SYDVKM. This CDR3 spans 16 amino acids. The CDR3 reads CASSEGTGGENTEAFF. Drawing the rest from reference TRBV28 and TRBJ1-1, the complete variable domain is DVKVTQSSRYLVKRTGEKVFLECVQDMDHENMFWYRQDPGLGLRLIYFSYDVKMKEKGDIPEGYSVSREKKERFSLILESASTNQTSMYLCASSEGTGGENTEAFFGQGTRLTVV.

This clonotype registers medium-sized by frequency. This chain uses TRBV12-3 or TRBV12-4 with TRBJ2-5. There are 11 residues in the CDR3. CDR3 in amino acids: CASSLQETQYF.

V and J are TRBV29-1 and TRBJ2-7. CDR1 is SQVTM, CDR2 ANQGSEA, per germline. The CDR3 loop spans 11 amino acids. The CDR3 reads CSVEVSYEQYF.

Its frequency marks this clonotype as large. The chain links TRBV29-1 to TRBJ2-7; TCRdb calls TRBD2, which cannot be checked without DNA. This CDR3 is 12 amino acids long. The V gene's germline CDR1 is SQVTM and CDR2 ANQGSEA. The CDR3 loop reads CSVREGEYEQYF.

J is TRBJ1-6 and V is TRBV28; TCRdb's D call, TRBD1, is unchecked because there is no DNA. Germline-derived CDR1 and CDR2 are MDHEN and SYDVKM. CDR3 length: 17 residues. The CDR3 loop reads CASSLPRRQAYNSPLHF.

This clonotype registers medium-sized by frequency. The V call is TRBV25-1, the J call TRBJ1-2; TCRdb selects TRBD1, and the lack of DNA leaves this call unchecked. The CDR3 is 15 residues long. Germline V gene lookup returns CDR1 MGHDK and CDR2 SYGVNS. The CDR3 spells CASSAPGGQDYGYTF.

This sequence joins TRBV20-1 and TRBJ1-1. This CDR3 is 12 amino acids long. Germline CDR1 and CDR2: DFQATT and SNEGSKA (reference sequence). This CDR3 reads CSAWAGNTEAFF.

This clonotype is identified as medium-sized from frequency. The chain combines TRBV12-3 or TRBV12-4 with TRBJ2-2; TCRdb outputs TRBD1, but without DNA this stays unchecked. There are 13 residues in the CDR3. The CDR3 loop reads CASSFLGAGELFF.

By frequency, this clonotype registers medium-sized. V usage is TRBV27 and J usage is TRBJ2-7; TCRdb gives TRBD2 as the D gene, but with no DNA this cannot be confirmed. In germline, CDR1 is MNHEY, CDR2 SMNVEV (reference sequence). This CDR3 is built from 13 residues. CDR3 amino acids: CASKASGAHEQYF.

Measured by frequency, this clonotype is medium-sized (0.01 to 0.1%). V usage is TRBV29-1 and J usage is TRBJ2-2. This CDR3 comprises 13 residues. Per the germline V gene, CDR1 is SQVTM and CDR2 is ANQGSEA. The CDR3 loop is CSVEDVGSGELFF.

The V and J genes are TRBV3-1 and TRBJ2-5. From germline, CDR1 is LGHDT and CDR2 YNNKEL (reference sequence). This CDR3 is 16 amino acids long. The CDR3 sequence is CASSQTRGDFLETQYF.

This clonotype ranks as medium-sized (0.01 to 0.1%) in terms of frequency. V and J are TRBV29-1 and TRBJ2-7. From germline, CDR1 is SQVTM and CDR2 ANQGSEA. The CDR3 runs 13 residues. CDR3: CSVEWTWTEEQYF.

V and J are TRBV12-3 or TRBV12-4 and TRBJ1-2; TCRdb designates TRBD1, a call that cannot be tested without DNA. This CDR3 contains 13 residues. The CDR3 loop reads CASSFTGNSGYTF.

This chain joins TRBV24-1 and TRBJ2-2. The CDR3 spans 14 residues. CDR1 and CDR2 (germline): KGHDR, SFDVKD. The CDR3 reads CATSDYGFPGELFF.

This chain connects TRBV11-3 to TRBJ2-3; as DNA is missing, the TRBD1 call by TCRdb cannot be tested. The CDR3 is 13 amino acids. CDR1 is SGHNT and CDR2 is YENEEA in the germline V gene. The chain's CDR3 is CASSDRESDTQYF.

This clonotype registers medium-sized by frequency. V gene TRBV12-3 or TRBV12-4 combines with J gene TRBJ2-1; TCRdb's D call of TRBD1 is untestable without DNA. This CDR3 comprises 14 residues. CDR3 sequence reads: CASNAGTGYGEQFF.